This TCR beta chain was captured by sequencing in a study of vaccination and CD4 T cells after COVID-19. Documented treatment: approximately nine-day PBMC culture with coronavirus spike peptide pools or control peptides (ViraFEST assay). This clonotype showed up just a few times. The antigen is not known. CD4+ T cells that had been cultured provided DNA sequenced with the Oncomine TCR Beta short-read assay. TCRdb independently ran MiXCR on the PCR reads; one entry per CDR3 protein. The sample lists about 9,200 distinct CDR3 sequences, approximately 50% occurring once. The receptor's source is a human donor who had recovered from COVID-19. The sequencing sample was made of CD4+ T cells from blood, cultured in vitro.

CDR3 protein: CASSYSDGVIRPLHF. CDR3 in DNA: TGTGCCAGCAGTTACTCTGATGGGGTAATAAGGCCCCTCCACTTT. The gene calls are TRBV6-5 and TRBJ1-6; the D is unclear. Between the trimmed V and J ends, which lost 0 bases and 13 bases, there was a span of 16 bases. This CDR3 has 15 amino acids. CDR1 and CDR2 (germline): MNHEY, SVGAGI.